This T cell receptor (beta chain) was sequenced in a study of T cell responses to AZD1222 COVID-19 vaccine (TCRdb year 2021). About the full investigation: Because spike-specific TCR depth and breadth did not differ between the two schedules, AZD1222 recipients who got a second dose at roughly 4 weeks were pooled with those who got a second dose at roughly 12 weeks. TCR sequencing was performed for roughly 250 trial participants, of whom 207 were given two doses of AZD1222 and approximately 26 were given two doses of MenACWY control vaccine. Trial participants were enrolled by age into 18-55, 56-69 and 70-plus year subgroups, with approximately 150, 30 and 60 TCR-sequenced participants respectively.

V loses 8 bases, J loses 3 bases, and the germline ends lie 14 bases apart. The CDR3 numbers 13 residues from cysteine through valine. CDR3 DNA is the only sequence kept; it has 39 bases, read in frame from the first base. For CDR1 and CDR2, the germline V gene lists MNHEY and SVGAGI. The CDR3 regions of human TCRbeta chains were analyzed by immunosequencing. The study's own analysis went as follows. Repertoire TCRs were checked for matches against a reference library of SARS-CoV-2-specific TCRs that had been generated using the MIRA antigen-specificity platform. Breadth was defined as the fraction of unique TCRs that were SARS-CoV-2-associated, and depth was defined as the fraction of total T cells that were SARS-CoV-2-associated. Using the MIRA data, every spike-specific TCR was mapped to the spike region that the TCR reacted to and assigned to either a CD4 or a CD8 class. Log10-transformed breadth and depth values were compared by one-way ANOVA with Sidak's multiple comparisons tests. This immuneACCESS table, as held by TCRdb, lists in-frame sequences with V and J called but not all clones. Of the missing ones, under half trace to an unresolved V gene in checked studies; the others have no known cause. V, J and clone size were drawn from that table, and D and trimming were deduced from the DNA. This sample gives around 99,000 clones in total; over 75% of them show up just once. The ten most abundant clones make up 17% of the sample.

This clone was observed a single time. The clone's antigen remains unknown. There are no base qualities to consult, and no much larger clone falls within one base. Summary of the overall study and its limitations: Reportedly, close to half of the unique spike-specific TCRs recognized epitopes lying outside the regions that are mutated in the B.1.351 and B.1.1.7 variants. No day 14 peak-response samples were available, so repertoires were characterized only after the peak T cell response. Most participants were white British and females outnumbered males, and the authors suggested that clonal diversity may have been underestimated. The whole spike protein was spanned by vaccine-associated CD4 TCRs, and dominant responses were seen in regions 160-218 and 743-854. In the small 56-69-year group, the increase in depth fell short of significance, most likely because of low power. Conclusions about previously exposed vaccinees are limited, since just five to seven AZD1222 recipients were seropositive for SARS-CoV-2 at baseline. A significant rise in spike-specific TCR breadth and depth was observed after two AZD1222 doses relative to day 0 and relative to MenACWY recipients.

The time point label of this sample denotes: baseline before first vaccination. Samples from vaccinated people were obtained from the UK trials COV001 and COV002, which included a single-blind randomized controlled phase 2/3 trial of AZD1222 (ChAdOx1 nCoV-19) in healthy adults. For TCRbeta chain sequencing, PBMC samples were collected from trial participants at day 0 and at day 28 after the second dose. Recombination linked TRBV6-5 to TRBJ2-7; TRBD1 could be the D gene, as 5 bases match. This TCR was sampled from an adult in good health. Sequencing used peripheral blood, obtained on day 0 of AZD1222 vaccination. The CDR3 reads CASAAQGNYEQYV. The DNA sequence follows: TGTGCCAGCGCCGCCCAGGGAAACTACGAGCAGTACGTC.